The sequence of this T cell receptor (beta chain) was determined in a study of T cell changes during pregnancy in multiple sclerosis. Repertoires were generated with immunoSEQ multiplex PCR, while TCRdb's copy carries only in-frame clones and drops some. The table records 55,000 to 70,000 clones, over 90% of them present only once. Germline lookup yields CDR1 SGHRS and CDR2 YFSETQ. CDR3 length equals 16 residues. V was trimmed by 4 bases and J by 0 bases, leaving 16 bases between them. Specimen: CD4+ T cells from peripheral blood mononuclear cells, collected after pregnancy. The rearrangement joins TRBV5-1 to TRBJ1-1, with a tentative D call TRBD1 (6 bases). The receptor was isolated from a female donor with multiple sclerosis, enrolled in a pregnancy study. Written as DNA, the CDR3 is TGCGCCAGCAGCCCCTATGAGGGGGACATGAACACTGAAGCTTTCTTT. It is translated as CASSPYEGDMNTEAFF.